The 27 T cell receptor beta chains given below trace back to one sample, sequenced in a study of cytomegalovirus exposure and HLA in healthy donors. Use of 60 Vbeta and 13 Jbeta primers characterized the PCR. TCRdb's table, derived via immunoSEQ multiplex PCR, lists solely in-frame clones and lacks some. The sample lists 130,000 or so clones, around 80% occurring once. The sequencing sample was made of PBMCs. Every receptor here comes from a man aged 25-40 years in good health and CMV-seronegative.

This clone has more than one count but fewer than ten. The CDR3 nucleotides are TGTGCCAGCAGCTTGGGGGACACGTACACCGGGGAGCTGTTTTTT. The encoded protein is CASSLGDTYTGELFF. V and J are TRBV28 and TRBJ2-2; maybe TRBD1 (6 bases). CDR1 and CDR2 from the germline V gene are MDHEN and SYDVKM. This CDR3 comprises 15 residues. The V end lost 6 bases, the J end lost 3 bases, and 14 bases lay between the germline ends.

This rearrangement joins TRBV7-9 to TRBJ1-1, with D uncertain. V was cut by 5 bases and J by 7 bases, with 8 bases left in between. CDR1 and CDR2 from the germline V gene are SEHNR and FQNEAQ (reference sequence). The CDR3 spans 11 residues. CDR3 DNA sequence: TGTGCCAGCAGCCAAAGCAATGAAGCTTTCTTT. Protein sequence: CASSQSNEAFF. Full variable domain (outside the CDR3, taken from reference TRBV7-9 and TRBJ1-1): DTGVSQNPRHKITKRGQNVTFRCDPISEHNRLYWYRQTLGQGPEFLTYFQNEAQLEKSRLLSDRFSAERPKGSFSTLEIQRTEQGDSAMYLCASSQSNEAFFGQGTRLTVV.

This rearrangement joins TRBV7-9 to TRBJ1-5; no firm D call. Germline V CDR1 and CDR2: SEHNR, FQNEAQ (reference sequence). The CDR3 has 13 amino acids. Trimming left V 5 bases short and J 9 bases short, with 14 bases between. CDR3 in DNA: TGTGCCAGCAGCCCTTCGGACTCCCCGCCCCAGCATTTT. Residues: CASSPSDSPPQHF.

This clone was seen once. Written as DNA, the CDR3 is TGTGCCAGCAGCCAAGAGGGCTTTCTAGCGGGGGCCATGAATGAGCAGTTCTTC. As protein: CASSQEGFLAGAMNEQFF. The V and J genes are TRBV4-2 and TRBJ2-1; 10 nucleotides agree with TRBD2. V trimming: 0 bases; J trimming: 7 bases; junction bases outside the gene matches: 12. The CDR3 length is 18 residues. From germline, CDR1 is LGHNA and CDR2 YNFKEQ.

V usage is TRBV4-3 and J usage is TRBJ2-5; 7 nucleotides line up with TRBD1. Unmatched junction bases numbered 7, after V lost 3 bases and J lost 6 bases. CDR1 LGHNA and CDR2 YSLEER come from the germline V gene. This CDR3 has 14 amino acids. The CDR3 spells CASSHVGQAKTQYF. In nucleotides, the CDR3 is TGCGCCAGCAGCCATGTTGGACAGGCGAAGACCCAGTACTTC.

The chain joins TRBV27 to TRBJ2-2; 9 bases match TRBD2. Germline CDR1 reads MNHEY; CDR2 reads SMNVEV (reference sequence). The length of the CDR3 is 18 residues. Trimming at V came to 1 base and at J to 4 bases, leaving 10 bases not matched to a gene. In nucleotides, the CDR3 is TGTGCCAGCAGTTTATTCGGGCTAGCGGGATCTACCACCGGGGAGCTGTTTTTT. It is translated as CASSLFGLAGSTTGELFF.

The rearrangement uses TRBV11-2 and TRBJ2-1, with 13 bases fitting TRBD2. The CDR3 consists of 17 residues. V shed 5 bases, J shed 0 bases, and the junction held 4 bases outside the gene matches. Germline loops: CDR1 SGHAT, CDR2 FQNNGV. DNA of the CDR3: TGTGCCAGCAGCCTCACTAGCGGGGGGGTCTCCTACAATGAGCAGTTCTTC. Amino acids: CASSLTSGGVSYNEQFF.

CDR3 residues: CASSFGGDRLEQYF. Here the CDR3 DNA reads TGTGCCAGCAGCTTTGGAGGGGACCGCCTCGAGCAGTACTTC. The chain joins TRBV7-6 to TRBJ2-7; a possible D gene is TRBD2 (6 bases). The CDR3 length is 14 residues. Trimming took 3 bases from V and 6 from J, leaving 15 bases between them. CDR1 SGHVS and CDR2 FNYEAQ come from the germline V gene.

The CDR3 DNA sequence: TGTGCCAGCAGCCAAGATCGAGTGGCGGGGTCCGGTGGCTACACCTTC. It codes for CASSQDRVAGSGGYTF. The chain has TRBV4-2 and TRBJ1-2; no clear D. This CDR3 is 16 amino acids long. V lost 0 bases to trimming and J lost 7 bases, with 18 bases between them. Germline assignment: CDR1 LGHNA and CDR2 YNFKEQ.

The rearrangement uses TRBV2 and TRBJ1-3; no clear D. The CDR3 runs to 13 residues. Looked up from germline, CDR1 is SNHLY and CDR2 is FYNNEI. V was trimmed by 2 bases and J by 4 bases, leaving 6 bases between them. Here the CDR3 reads CASSENRGNTIYF. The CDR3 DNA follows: TGTGCCAGCAGTGAAAATCGGGGAAACACCATATATTTT.

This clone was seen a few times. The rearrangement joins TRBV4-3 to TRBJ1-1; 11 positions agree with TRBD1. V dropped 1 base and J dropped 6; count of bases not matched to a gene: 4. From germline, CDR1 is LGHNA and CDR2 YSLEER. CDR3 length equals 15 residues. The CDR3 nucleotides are TGCGCCAGCAGCCAAGGCTTGGGACAGGGGGCTGAAGCTTTCTTT. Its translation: CASSQGLGQGAEAFF.

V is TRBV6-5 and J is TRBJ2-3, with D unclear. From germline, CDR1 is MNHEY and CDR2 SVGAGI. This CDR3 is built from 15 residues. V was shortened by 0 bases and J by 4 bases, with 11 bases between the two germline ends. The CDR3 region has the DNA TGTGCCAGCAGTTACTCGTCACTTCCCGCAGATACGCAGTATTTT. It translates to CASSYSSLPADTQYF.

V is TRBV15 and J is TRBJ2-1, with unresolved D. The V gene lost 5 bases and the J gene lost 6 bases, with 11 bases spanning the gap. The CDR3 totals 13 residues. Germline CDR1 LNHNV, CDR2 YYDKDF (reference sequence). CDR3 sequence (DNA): TGTGCCACCAGCTTCCATGGGCCCAATGAGCAGTTCTTC. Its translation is CATSFHGPNEQFF. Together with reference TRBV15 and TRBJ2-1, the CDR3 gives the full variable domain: DAMVIQNPRYQVTQFGKPVTLSCSQTLNHNVMYWYQQKSSQAPKLLFHYYDKDFNNEADTPDNFQSRRPNTSFCFLDIRSPGLGDTAMYLCATSFHGPNEQFFGPGTRLTVL.

CDR3 nucleotide sequence: TGTGCCAGCAGCCCGGTCGGGAGAACTAATGAAAAACTGTTTTTT. Translation gives CASSPVGRTNEKLFF. The V gene is TRBV5-5, the J gene TRBJ1-4, with D unclear. Per germline, CDR1 SGHKS and CDR2 YYEKEE (reference sequence). The V end was cut by 4 bases, the J end by 1 base, with 11 bases between. This CDR3 is 15 amino acids long.

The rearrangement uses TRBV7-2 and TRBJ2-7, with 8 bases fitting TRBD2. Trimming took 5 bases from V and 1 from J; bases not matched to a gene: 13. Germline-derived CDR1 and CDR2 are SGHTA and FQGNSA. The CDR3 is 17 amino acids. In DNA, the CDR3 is TGTGCCAGCAGCCACCTGGGTAGCGGGGTACGTTCCTACGAGCAGTACTTC. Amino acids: CASSHLGSGVRSYEQYF.

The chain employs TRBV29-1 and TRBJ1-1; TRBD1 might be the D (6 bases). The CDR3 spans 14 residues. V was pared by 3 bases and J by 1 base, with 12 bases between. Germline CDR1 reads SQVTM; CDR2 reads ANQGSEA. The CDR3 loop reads CSVDKTGANTEAFF. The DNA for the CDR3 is TGCAGCGTTGATAAGACAGGCGCGAACACTGAAGCTTTCTTT.

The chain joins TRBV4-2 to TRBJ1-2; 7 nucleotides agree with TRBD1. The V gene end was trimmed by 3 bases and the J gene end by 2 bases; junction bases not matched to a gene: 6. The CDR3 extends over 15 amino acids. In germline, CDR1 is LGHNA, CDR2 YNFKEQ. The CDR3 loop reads CASSHRDSANYGYTF. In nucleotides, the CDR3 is TGTGCCAGCAGCCACCGGGACAGTGCGAACTATGGCTACACCTTC.

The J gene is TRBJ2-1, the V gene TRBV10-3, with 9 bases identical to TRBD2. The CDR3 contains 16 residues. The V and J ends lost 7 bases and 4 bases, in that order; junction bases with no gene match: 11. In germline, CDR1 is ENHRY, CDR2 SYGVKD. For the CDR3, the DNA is TGTGCCATCAAGGCTAGTAGCGGGAGACTTTACAATGAGCAGTTCTTC. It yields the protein CAIKASSGRLYNEQFF.

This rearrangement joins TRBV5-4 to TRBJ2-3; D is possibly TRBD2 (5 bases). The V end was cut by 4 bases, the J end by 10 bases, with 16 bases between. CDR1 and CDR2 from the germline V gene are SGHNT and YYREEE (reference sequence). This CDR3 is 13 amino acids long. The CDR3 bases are TGTGCCAGCAGCCCGGGTAGCGTGTATGCGCAGTATTTT. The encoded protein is CASSPGSVYAQYF.

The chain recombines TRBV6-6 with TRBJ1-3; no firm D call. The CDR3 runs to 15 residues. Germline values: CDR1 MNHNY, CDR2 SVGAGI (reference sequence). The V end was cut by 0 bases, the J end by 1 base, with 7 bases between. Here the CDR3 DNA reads TGTGCCAGCAGTTACTCGATCCAGTCTGGAAACACCATATATTTT. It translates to CASSYSIQSGNTIYF.

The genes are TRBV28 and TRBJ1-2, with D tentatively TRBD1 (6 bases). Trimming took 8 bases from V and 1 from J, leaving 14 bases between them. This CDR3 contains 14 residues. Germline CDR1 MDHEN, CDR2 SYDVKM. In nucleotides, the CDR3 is TGTGCCAGCTCATCAGGGGCCCTTAACTATGGCTACACCTTC. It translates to CASSSGALNYGYTF.

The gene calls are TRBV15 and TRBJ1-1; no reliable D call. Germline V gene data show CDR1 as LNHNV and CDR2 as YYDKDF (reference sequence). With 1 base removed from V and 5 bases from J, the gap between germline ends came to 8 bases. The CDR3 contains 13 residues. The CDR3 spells CATSRASRTEAFF. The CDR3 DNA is TGTGCCACCAGCAGAGCATCGCGGACTGAAGCTTTCTTT.

CDR3 bases: TGTGCCAGCAGCGCCGGGACAGTCATCCAAGAGACCCAGTACTTC. Protein product: CASSAGTVIQETQYF. The chain employs TRBV2 and TRBJ2-5; TRBD1 matches 7 bases. The CDR3 has 15 amino acids. Trimming took 6 bases from V and 1 from J; bases not matched to a gene: 8. Germline lookup yields CDR1 SNHLY and CDR2 FYNNEI.

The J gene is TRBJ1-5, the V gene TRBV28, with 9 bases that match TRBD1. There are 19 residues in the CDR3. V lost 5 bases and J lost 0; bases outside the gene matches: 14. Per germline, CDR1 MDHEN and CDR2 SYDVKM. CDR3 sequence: CASSRLRDRALYSNQPQHF. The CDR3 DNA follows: TGTGCCAGCAGTCGGCTCCGGGACAGGGCCCTATATAGCAATCAGCCCCAGCATTTT.

Here the CDR3 reads CASSLLATSYNEQFF. The CDR3 DNA reads TGTGCCAGCAGCTTACTAGCAACCTCCTACAATGAGCAGTTCTTC. The rearrangement links TRBV7-2 to TRBJ2-1, with D perhaps TRBD2 (5 bases). Germline CDR1 and CDR2: SGHTA and FQGNSA. The CDR3 has 15 amino acids. The V gene lost 2 bases and the J gene lost 0 bases, with 8 bases spanning the gap.

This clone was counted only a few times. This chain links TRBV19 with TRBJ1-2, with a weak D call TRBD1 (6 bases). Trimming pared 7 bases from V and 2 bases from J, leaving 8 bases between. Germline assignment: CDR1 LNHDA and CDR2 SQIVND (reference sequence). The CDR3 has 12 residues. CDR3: CASIGTNYGYTF. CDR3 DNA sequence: TGTGCCAGTATCGGGACAAACTATGGCTACACCTTC.

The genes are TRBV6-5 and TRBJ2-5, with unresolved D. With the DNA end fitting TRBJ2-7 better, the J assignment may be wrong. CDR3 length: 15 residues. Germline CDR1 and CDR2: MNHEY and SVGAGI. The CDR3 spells CASMGGQTSPYEQYF. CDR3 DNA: TGTGCCAGCATGGGTGGGCAGACATCTCCCTACGAGCAGTACTTC.